A selection of T cell receptor beta chains follows, all from one sample in a study of blood T cell repertoires in COVID-19. Measured with immunoSEQ multiplex PCR; TCRdb has only the in-frame clones, and not every one. The data contain 120,000 to 150,000 clones, more than 75% of them singletons. The sequencing input was peripheral blood. These receptors all come from a man between 45 and 60 years old who had recovered from COVID-19. CDR3s include the opening cysteine and the closing phenylalanine or tryptophan. D genes are given only for firm matches. Clone size is shown for a subset of rows, as once, few, many or a class of expanded clone.

j_gene	abundance	d_gene	v_gene	CDR3aa	CDR3nt
TRBJ1-3	few	TRBD1	TRBV3-1/TRBV3-2	CASSQPGQGTGNTIYF	TGTGCCAGCAGCCAACCGGGACAGGGGACAGGAAACACCATATATTTT
TRBJ1-2	once	TRBD1	TRBV7-2	CASSTVTGTGNGYTF	TGTGCCAGCAGCACAGTAACCGGGACAGGGAATGGCTACACCTTC
TRBJ2-5	.	TRBD1	TRBV11-2	CASSLDYRGAETQYF	TGTGCCAGCAGCTTAGATTACAGGGGAGCAGAGACCCAGTACTTC
TRBJ2-7	few	.	TRBV4-3	CASSQDFFRADEQYF	TGCGCCAGCAGCCAAGATTTCTTTCGCGCGGACGAGCAGTACTTC
TRBJ1-1	.	.	TRBV6-2/TRBV6-3	CASSYRGPMNTEAFF	TGTGCCAGCAGTTACCGAGGTCCGATGAACACTGAAGCTTTCTTT
TRBJ2-7	.	.	TRBV29-1	CSVEADSYEQYF	TGCAGCGTTGAGGCAGACTCCTACGAGCAGTACTTC
TRBJ1-1	.	TRBD1	TRBV5-4	CASSPRGGDRVITEAFF	TGTGCCAGCAGCCCGAGGGGTGGGGACAGAGTTATCACTGAAGCTTTCTTT
TRBJ2-2	.	TRBD2	TRBV7-8	CASSLATKLAGGYTGELFF	TGTGCCAGCAGCTTAGCGACGAAACTAGCGGGGGGATACACCGGGGAGCTGTTTTTT
TRBJ1-1	.	.	TRBV19	CASGLDRDTEAFF	TGTGCCAGTGGACTGGACAGAGACACTGAAGCTTTCTTT
TRBJ2-5	.	TRBD2	TRBV9	CASSVGTREETQYF	TGTGCCAGCAGCGTCGGGACTAGGGAAGAGACCCAGTACTTC
TRBJ1-4	few	TRBD1	TRBV9	CASSQGGTTNEKLFF	TGTGCCAGCAGCCAGGGGGGCACAACTAATGAAAAACTGTTTTTT